The 12 T cell receptor beta chains below come from one sample, sequenced in a study of blood T cell repertoires in COVID-19. Measured with immunoSEQ multiplex PCR; TCRdb has only the in-frame clones, and not every one. The top ten hold more than 1.5% of the sample, which has a few hundred thousand clones, around four fifths seen once. The sequencing sample was made of peripheral blood. The receptor set was obtained from a man younger than 40 who had recovered from COVID-19.

The rearrangement uses TRBV25-1 and TRBJ2-3; 9 bases match TRBD2. Trimming cost V 8 bases and J 5 bases; bases outside gene matches: 5. This CDR3 has 13 residues. Looked up from germline, CDR1 is MGHDK and CDR2 is SYGVNS. CDR3 nucleotides: TGTGCCAGCCTTAGCGGGGGAGGAGATACGCAGTATTTT. Its protein is CASLSGGGDTQYF.

This sequence joins TRBV28 and TRBJ2-5, with 10 nucleotides matching TRBD1. This CDR3 is built from 15 residues. Looked up from germline, CDR1 is MDHEN and CDR2 is SYDVKM. J gave up 1 base and V 6 bases, and 5 bases lay outside the gene matches. CDR3: CASSLDRGPQETQYF. CDR3 coding DNA: TGTGCCAGCAGCCTTGACAGGGGGCCCCAAGAGACCCAGTACTTC.

The rearrangement joins TRBV10-1 to TRBJ2-3; the match to TRBD2 covers 7 bases. The CDR3 spans 17 residues. With V trimmed by 2 bases and J by 0 bases, 8 bases remained unmatched. Germline CDR1 is WNHNN and CDR2 is SYGVQD (reference sequence). DNA of the CDR3: TGCGCCAGCAGTGAGACCCCCACTAGCGCCAGCACAGATACGCAGTATTTT. It translates to CASSETPTSASTDTQYF.

The genes are TRBV28 and TRBJ1-4; 7 bases fit TRBD1. V shed 5 bases and J 5 bases; nucleotides not matched to a gene: 5. The CDR3 is 14 residues long. Germline V gives CDR1 MDHEN, CDR2 SYDVKM. The DNA of the CDR3 is TGTGCCAGCAGTCCGGTGGGACAGAATGAAAAACTGTTTTTT. Encoded protein: CASSPVGQNEKLFF.

The chain links TRBV10-2 to TRBJ1-1, with TRBD1 matching over 8 bases. The CDR3 is made up of 13 amino acids. J lost 8 bases, V lost 10 bases, and 12 bases had no gene match. CDR1 is WSHSY, CDR2 SAAADI, per germline. In DNA form, the CDR3 reads TGCGCCACCACGGACAGGGACCCCCGAGAAGCTTTCTTT. This translates into CATTDRDPREAFF.

The chain uses TRBV29-1 and TRBJ1-2; the match to TRBD1 covers 7 bases. Germline CDR1 SQVTM, CDR2 ANQGSEA. The CDR3 has 12 amino acids. Unmatched junction bases numbered 5, after V lost 4 bases and J lost 6 bases. The DNA for the CDR3 is TGCAGCGTTGTAACAGGGGACGATGGCTACACCTTC. Its translation is CSVVTGDDGYTF. The variable domain in full, completed from reference TRBV29-1 and TRBJ1-2, reads SAVISQKPSRDICQRGTSLTIQCQVDSQVTMMFWYRQQPGQSLTLIATANQGSEATYESGFVIDKFPISRPNLTFSTLTVSNMSPEDSSIYLCSVVTGDDGYTFGSGTRLTVV.

Many counts were recorded for this clone. The chain links TRBV28 to TRBJ1-5, with a tentative D call TRBD1 (5 bases). V was trimmed by 7 bases and J by 0 bases, leaving 10 bases between them. The V gene's germline CDR1 is MDHEN and CDR2 SYDVKM. CDR3 length equals 14 residues. The DNA for the CDR3 is TGTGCCAGCACAGACAGTTATAGCAATCAGCCCCAGCATTTT. Protein: CASTDSYSNQPQHF.

This rearrangement joins TRBV6-1 to TRBJ2-2, with D possibly being TRBD1 (6 bases). This CDR3 region has 14 residues. Trimming took off 2 bases at V and 5 bases at J, with 9 bases between the two ends. The germline gives CDR1 MNHNS, CDR2 SASEGT. CDR3 coding DNA: TGTGCCAGCAGTGAACAGGGGACGACCGGGGAGCTGTTTTTT. This gives the protein CASSEQGTTGELFF.

The V call is TRBV6-2 or TRBV6-3, the J call TRBJ2-7; a possible D gene is TRBD2 (6 bases). The germline V and J ends were trimmed by 2 bases and 5 bases, with 10 bases remaining between them. The CDR3 contains 13 residues. Germline assignment: CDR1 MNHEY and CDR2 SVGEGT. This chain's CDR3 is CASSYGGFNEQYV. In nucleotides, the CDR3 is TGTGCCAGCAGTTACGGGGGGTTTAACGAGCAGTACGTC.

J is TRBJ1-1 and V is TRBV27; tentatively, D is TRBD1 (6 bases). CDR1 MNHEY and CDR2 SMNVEV come from the germline V gene (reference sequence). This CDR3 region has 13 residues. V was shortened by 6 bases and J by 5 bases, with 13 bases between the two germline ends. CDR3 in DNA: TGTGCCAGCAGCCGCGCAGGGGTTACTGAAGCTTTCTTT. Protein sequence: CASSRAGVTEAFF.

J is TRBJ2-5 and V is TRBV25-1; 8 nucleotides match TRBD1. V trimming: 3 bases; J trimming: 3 bases; junction bases outside the gene matches: 15. CDR1 and CDR2 from the germline V gene are MGHDK and SYGVNS. The length of the CDR3 is 18 residues. The DNA for the CDR3 is TGTGCCAGCAGTGAGACATCTTGGACAGGGTGGGAGGAAGAGACCCAGTACTTC. Translating gives CASSETSWTGWEEETQYF.

The gene calls are TRBV15 and TRBJ2-3; 7 nucleotides match TRBD1. Germline-derived CDR1 and CDR2 are LNHNV and YYDKDF (reference sequence). The trim removed 5 bases at V and 1 base at J, leaving 6 bases unmatched. CDR3 length: 15 amino acids. Here the CDR3 DNA reads TGTGCCACCAGCGGCGACAGGGTTGGCACAGATACGCAGTATTTT. Its protein is CATSGDRVGTDTQYF.